This entry describes one TCR beta chain. The data were obtained in a study of blood T cell repertoires in COVID-19. About the research overall: The samples span acute and convalescent COVID-19 from the United States, Italy and Spain. The cDNA or gDNA used as material had been derived from T cells, B-cell-depleted T cells, or PBMCs.

Study processing details: Reference gene primers were amplified, and this amplification served to estimate nucleated cell counts. This table comes from immunoSEQ multiplex PCR, and its TCRdb copy is limited to in-frame clones, with some not included. V, J and clone size reflect that table, while D and trimming were determined from the DNA. The sample lists under 250,000 clones, about 80% occurring once. Germline V lookup: CDR1 SGHNT, CDR2 YYREEE (reference sequence). V was cut by 2 bases and J by 2 bases, with 10 bases left in between. This CDR3 has 14 residues. The clonotype originates from a man aged 50 to 60 with active or convalescent COVID-19. The V call is TRBV5-4, the J call TRBJ1-2; D is unresolved. The specimen was peripheral blood. CDR3 protein: CASSFDRGNYGYTF. The CDR3 nucleotides are TGTGCCAGCAGCTTCGACCGGGGAAACTATGGCTACACCTTC.